Listed here are 27 T cell receptor beta chains from one sample, sequenced in a study of radiation and T cells in renal cell carcinoma. TCRdb's table, derived via immunoSEQ multiplex PCR, lists solely in-frame clones and lacks some. The sample gives 5,700 or so clones, about 63% of which show up once; about 26% is in the top ten. Noted treatment: treatment-naive control, cytoreductive nephrectomy. Sequencing used tumor tissue, obtained from a patient whose treatment was nephrectomy without radiotherapy. The origin of the receptors is a human donor with renal cell carcinoma.

This chain links TRBV7-9 with TRBJ2-1, with 14 bases identical to TRBD2. Trimming cost V 5 bases and J 2 bases; bases outside gene matches: 8. CDR3 length equals 18 residues. Germline CDR1 SEHNR, CDR2 FQNEAQ (reference sequence). The DNA for the CDR3 is TGTGCCAGCAGCCCGGGGACTAGCGGGAGAGGGGCCTACAATGAGCAGTTCTTC. This encodes CASSPGTSGRGAYNEQFF.

This clone appeared a few times. The chain links TRBV5-1 to TRBJ1-1; 12 bases line up with TRBD1. With 4 bases clipped from V and 5 bases from J, the junction kept 6 bases outside the gene matches. Germline loops: CDR1 SGHRS, CDR2 YFSETQ. The CDR3 length is 15 residues. The CDR3 DNA is TGCGCCAGCAGCCTGTTGGGACAGGGGGCTACTGAAGCTTTCTTT. As protein: CASSLLGQGATEAFF.

This clone was recorded only once. CDR3 nucleotides: TGTGCCAGCAGCCTCTCATCCGGGACAGTGAACTACGAGCAGTACTTC. It codes for CASSLSSGTVNYEQYF. V usage is TRBV9 and J usage is TRBJ2-7; TRBD1 aligns across 7 bases. J gave up 3 bases and V 4 bases, and 13 bases lay outside the gene matches. The CDR3 extends over 16 amino acids. Germline V gives CDR1 SGDLS, CDR2 YYNGEE.

V is TRBV28 and J is TRBJ2-1, with 8 bases fitting TRBD1. V trimming: 6 bases; J trimming: 15 bases; junction bases outside the gene matches: 16. Germline CDR1 is MDHEN and CDR2 is SYDVKM. The CDR3 length is 14 residues. The CDR3 loop reads CASSFRTGPARLFF. In DNA form, the CDR3 reads TGTGCCAGCAGCTTCCGGACAGGGCCGGCACGGCTGTTCTTC.

V and J are TRBV29-1 and TRBJ2-1; 10 bases agree with TRBD2. Per the germline V gene, CDR1 is SQVTM and CDR2 is ANQGSEA. This CDR3 region has 14 residues. Trimming removed 4 bases from V and 6 bases from J; junction bases left unmatched: 6. The CDR3 DNA reads as TGCAGCGTTGGCAGCGGGAGGGCCATCAATGAGCAGTTCTTC. Protein: CSVGSGRAINEQFF.

This clone came up a few times. The J gene is TRBJ2-1, the V gene TRBV5-1; 12 positions agree with TRBD2. The ends lost 4 bases at V and 7 bases at J; junction bases unmatched: 6. Germline V gene data show CDR1 as SGHRS and CDR2 as YFSETQ. CDR3 length: 15 residues. The CDR3 DNA is TGCGCCAGCAGCATTACTAGCGGGAGGCTGAATGAGCAGTTCTTC. Its translation: CASSITSGRLNEQFF.

The chain is built from TRBV19 and TRBJ2-3; 7 bases agree with TRBD1. This CDR3 is 14 amino acids long. The germline V gene encodes CDR1 LNHDA and CDR2 SQIVND (reference sequence). J was trimmed by 2 bases and V by 6 bases; bases with no gene match: 5. CDR3 sequence: CASSLTGVTDTQYF. CDR3 bases: TGTGCCAGTAGCCTAACAGGGGTCACAGATACGCAGTATTTT.

Only a few counts were recorded for this clone. The chain has TRBV14 and TRBJ2-3; 7 bases are a match to TRBD2. The CDR3 has 16 amino acids. V gave up 1 base and J gave up 2 bases; unmatched junction bases: 6. Germline V gene lookup returns CDR1 SGHDN and CDR2 FVKESK. The CDR3 nucleotides read TGTGCCAGCAGCCAAGTGGGGGGACTATCCACAGATACGCAGTATTTT. It yields the protein CASSQVGGLSTDTQYF.

This chain connects TRBV7-3 to TRBJ2-5, with 15 nucleotides matching TRBD2. Germline V gene sequence: CDR1 SGHTA, CDR2 FQGTGA. V shed 5 bases, J shed 5 bases, and the junction held 6 bases outside the gene matches. The CDR3 covers 16 residues. CDR3 nucleotide sequence: TGTGCCAGCAGCCAGGGACTAGCGGGAGGTCAGGAGACCCAGTACTTC. Its protein product is CASSQGLAGGQETQYF.

This clone occurred a few times. The rearrangement joins TRBV27 to TRBJ2-1, with 16 bases lining up with TRBD2. The J segment lost 7 bases and the V segment lost 6 bases, leaving 3 bases of the junction unmatched. Per germline, CDR1 MNHEY and CDR2 SMNVEV (reference sequence). This CDR3 spans 15 amino acids. CDR3 sequence: CASRGLAGGWNEQFF. The CDR3 region has the DNA TGTGCCAGCAGGGGACTAGCGGGAGGGTGGAATGAGCAGTTCTTC.

The chain couples TRBV7-9 to TRBJ1-5, with a weak D call TRBD1 (5 bases). Trimming pared 1 base from V and 2 bases from J, leaving 12 bases between. Germline V gene lookup returns CDR1 SEHNR and CDR2 FQNEAQ (reference sequence). This CDR3 spans 16 amino acids. CDR3 residues: CASSLEPQGGNQPQHF. The CDR3 bases are TGTGCCAGCAGCTTAGAACCCCAGGGAGGCAATCAGCCCCAGCATTTT.

The chain couples TRBV27 to TRBJ2-1; D remains ambiguous. The CDR3 is 15 amino acids. Trimming cost V 5 bases and J 8 bases, with 19 bases left between them. The germline V gene encodes CDR1 MNHEY and CDR2 SMNVEV (reference sequence). CDR3 sequence reads: CASSVWTAAADEQFF. In DNA, the CDR3 is TGTGCCAGCAGTGTCTGGACGGCCGCGGCGGATGAGCAGTTCTTC.

The J gene is TRBJ1-5, the V gene TRBV2; tentatively, D is TRBD1 (6 bases). The germline V gene has CDR1 SNHLY and CDR2 FYNNEI. Trimming shortened V by 4 bases and J by 6 bases, and 13 bases separated the two germline ends. The CDR3 consists of 14 residues. The CDR3: CASSGGGAVQPQHF. The CDR3 region has the DNA TGTGCCAGCAGTGGGGGGGGCGCGGTTCAGCCCCAGCATTTT.

The J gene is TRBJ2-5, the V gene TRBV7-9, with 11 bases identical to TRBD1. The J call may be faulty, since TRBJ2-7 better matches the DNA end. The CDR3 contains 15 residues. Germline-derived CDR1 and CDR2 are SEHNR and FQNEAQ (reference sequence). CDR3 in DNA: TGTGCCAGCAGCTCGACCGGGACAGGGGGCTACGAGCAGTACTTC. Residues: CASSSTGTGGYEQYF.

Only one count was recorded for this clone. CDR3 nucleotide sequence: TGTGCCAGCAGCCCGGCCGGGACTTACTACGAGCAGTACTTC. It yields the protein CASSPAGTYYEQYF. The V and J genes are TRBV11-1 and TRBJ2-7; TRBD2 is a possible D gene (6 bases). The germline V and J ends were trimmed by 5 bases and 3 bases, with 14 bases remaining between them. The CDR3 has 14 amino acids. Germline-derived CDR1 and CDR2 are SGHAT and FQDESV (reference sequence).

The chain is built from TRBV4-3 and TRBJ1-1, with D uncertain. The germline V and J ends were trimmed by 0 bases and 0 bases, with 5 bases remaining between them. The CDR3 is 14 residues long. Per the germline V gene, CDR1 is LGHNA and CDR2 is YSLEER. CDR3 bases: TGCGCCAGCAGCCAAGAACTCATGAACACTGAAGCTTTCTTT. It translates to CASSQELMNTEAFF.

The V and J genes are TRBV7-9 and TRBJ1-1, with a possible D match to TRBD1 (6 bases). This CDR3 region has 15 residues. Germline lookup yields CDR1 SEHNR and CDR2 FQNEAQ (reference sequence). In DNA, the CDR3 is TGTGCTTCTGGTTGGGGGGCTGGGATGAACACTGAAGCTTTCTTT. Translating it yields CASGWGAGMNTEAFF.

The chain uses TRBV19 and TRBJ2-1, with 7 nucleotides matching TRBD1. The germline V gene has CDR1 LNHDA and CDR2 SQIVND (reference sequence). This CDR3 is 14 amino acids long. The ends lost 4 bases at V and 7 bases at J; junction bases unmatched: 7. DNA for the CDR3: TGTGCCAGTAGTAGCACAGGGGTCGGGAATGAGCAGTTCTTC. Translating it yields CASSSTGVGNEQFF.

The chain combines TRBV2 with TRBJ2-1; 9 bases are shared with TRBD1. The CDR3 extends over 15 amino acids. CDR1 is SNHLY and CDR2 is FYNNEI in the germline V gene. Germline trimming cut 1 base from V and 3 bases from J; bases unmatched to any gene: 1. CDR3 bases: TGTGCCAGCAGTGAAGGGGACAGGGACTACAATGAGCAGTTCTTC. Protein sequence: CASSEGDRDYNEQFF.

V is TRBV5-6 and J is TRBJ2-1; 9 nucleotides agree with TRBD2. Germline trimming cut 0 bases from V and 4 bases from J; bases unmatched to any gene: 5. Germline CDR1 and CDR2: SGHDT and YYEEEE. There are 16 residues in the CDR3. The chain's CDR3 is CASSLARLAEYNEQFF. The CDR3 DNA is TGTGCCAGCAGCTTGGCGAGACTAGCGGAATACAATGAGCAGTTCTTC.

The chain carries TRBV19 and TRBJ1-3; TRBD1 matches at 8 bases. J was trimmed by 1 base and V by 6 bases; bases with no gene match: 2. The CDR3 has 14 amino acids. Germline-derived CDR1 and CDR2 are LNHDA and SQIVND (reference sequence). This chain's CDR3 is CASRTGVSGNTIYF. CDR3 DNA sequence: TGTGCCAGTAGGACAGGGGTTTCTGGAAACACCATATATTTT.

By share, this clone counts as medium-sized. V is TRBV7-9 and J is TRBJ1-1; tentatively, D is TRBD1 (6 bases). CDR3 length equals 13 residues. Between the trimmed V and J ends, which lost 5 bases and 4 bases, there was a span of 11 bases. The germline V gene encodes CDR1 SEHNR and CDR2 FQNEAQ (reference sequence). CDR3 in DNA: TGTGCCAGCAGCCTACAGGGTATCACTGAAGCTTTCTTT. This encodes CASSLQGITEAFF.

The rearrangement joins TRBV19 to TRBJ1-2; tentatively, D is TRBD1 (6 bases). The CDR3 sequence is 15 residues long. Per the germline V gene, CDR1 is LNHDA and CDR2 is SQIVND (reference sequence). Trimming stripped 3 bases from V and 8 bases from J, with 19 bases between. The CDR3 loop is CASSMKPDRFEGYTF. In DNA form, the CDR3 reads TGTGCCAGTAGTATGAAGCCCGACAGGTTTGAGGGCTACACCTTC.

V is TRBV5-3 and J is TRBJ1-4, with TRBD1 matching 7 bases. TRBV5-3 is sorted into the ORF group, with uncertain function. J gave up 7 bases and V 5 bases, and 20 bases lay outside the gene matches. The CDR3 is 18 amino acids. CDR3 coding DNA: TGTGCCAGAAGACCACGGGACAGAGAGAACCCGGGGCCTGAAAAACTGTTTTTT. It translates to CARRPRDRENPGPEKLFF.

The chain employs TRBV9 and TRBJ2-3; D may match TRBD1 or TRBD2 (5 bases each). The length of the CDR3 is 13 residues. In germline, CDR1 is SGDLS, CDR2 YYNGEE. V gave up 3 bases and J gave up 5 bases, with 10 bases separating them. As DNA, the CDR3 is TGTGCCAGCAGCGCAAGGGACGGAGATACGCAGTATTTT. Residues: CASSARDGDTQYF.

The chain uses TRBV7-9 and TRBJ2-3; 7 nucleotides line up with TRBD1. The V segment lost 2 bases and the J segment 0 bases; nucleotides outside the gene matches: 2. CDR1 and CDR2 (germline): SEHNR, FQNEAQ (reference sequence). The CDR3 covers 15 residues. CDR3 amino acids: CASSLPTGSTDTQYF. Here the CDR3 DNA reads TGTGCCAGCAGCTTACCGACAGGGAGCACAGATACGCAGTATTTT.

The chain has TRBV27 and TRBJ2-6; D unclear. There are 15 residues in the CDR3. Trimming left V 3 bases short and J 4 bases short, with 10 bases between. Germline V lookup: CDR1 MNHEY, CDR2 SMNVEV (reference sequence). CDR3 sequence (DNA): TGTGCCAGCAGTTTTTACAGTCCCGGGGCCAACGTCCTGACTTTC. Encoded protein: CASSFYSPGANVLTF.